One and the same sample provided the 26 T cell receptor beta chains below, sequenced in a study of shared clonotypes between healthy human individuals. Here immunoSEQ multiplex PCR was the method, and the copy in TCRdb shows in-frame clones only, minus some. This sample carries approximately 2,000,000 clones, 92% of them seen once, and the ten largest clones take 0.37%. Sequencing was done on a sample of naive CD4+ T cells from PBMCs. Subset here: CD45RA+ positively selected. These receptors all come from a man between 18 and 35 years old in good health. Some clones in this sample may be carry-over from other donors' samples.

This chain uses TRBV14 with TRBJ2-5, with D maybe TRBD2 (5 bases). V lost 4 bases to trimming and J lost 7 bases, with 19 bases between them. This CDR3 spans 15 amino acids. Germline V gives CDR1 SGHDN, CDR2 FVKESK. DNA of the CDR3: TGTGCCAGCAGCCCGTCGGCCCAGCCAAGCGGGACCCAGTACTTC. Amino acids: CASSPSAQPSGTQYF.

Worth noting for this clone: Within the sample, other DNA sequences also encode this same CDR3. The chain carries TRBV2 and TRBJ1-3, with a tentative D call TRBD1 (5 bases). Germline loops: CDR1 SNHLY, CDR2 FYNNEI. This CDR3 spans 14 amino acids. With 4 bases removed from V and 2 bases from J, the gap between germline ends came to 9 bases. In nucleotides, the CDR3 is TGTGCCAGCAGTGTCGGGACGGCTGGAAACACCATATATTTT. Translating gives CASSVGTAGNTIYF.

Points on this clone: The sample holds other DNA sequences that translate to the same CDR3. The chain links TRBV5-4 to TRBJ1-2, with D unresolved. V lost 0 bases, J lost 8 bases, and 8 bases lay in between. CDR1 is SGHNT and CDR2 is YYREEE in the germline V gene (reference sequence). CDR3 length: 12 amino acids. The DNA of the CDR3 is TGTGCCAGCAGCTTGGAGGTAGGAGGCTACACCTTC. It is translated as CASSLEVGGYTF. The full variable domain, rest sourced from reference TRBV5-4 and TRBJ1-2, is ETGVTQSPTHLIKTRGQQVTLRCSSQSGHNTVSWYQQALGQGPQFIFQYYREEENGRGNFPPRFSGLQFPNYSSELNVNALELDDSALYLCASSLEVGGYTFGSGTRLTVV.

About this clone: Other DNA sequences in the same sample also yield this CDR3. This chain links TRBV4-1 with TRBJ2-3; the D is unclear. The CDR3 is 15 residues long. Germline CDR1 MGHRA, CDR2 YSYEKL. The V end lost 0 bases, the J end lost 0 bases, and 7 bases lay between the germline ends. The CDR3 is CASSQDGPSTDTQYF. CDR3 DNA sequence: TGCGCCAGCAGCCAAGATGGCCCCAGCACAGATACGCAGTATTTT.

The chain couples TRBV7-6 to TRBJ2-3; 7 nucleotides agree with TRBD2. Losses at the gene ends were 2 bases for V and 3 bases for J; bases not matched to a gene: 8. The CDR3 sequence is 16 residues long. The germline gives CDR1 SGHVS, CDR2 FNYEAQ. The CDR3 protein is CASSLLPGGGTDTQYF. In nucleotides, the CDR3 is TGTGCCAGCAGCTTACTACCCGGCGGGGGAACAGATACGCAGTATTTT.

J is TRBJ1-2 and V is TRBV11-3, with a tentative D call TRBD1 (5 bases). CDR3 size: 16 residues. The germline V and J ends were trimmed by 5 bases and 0 bases, with 16 bases remaining between them. Germline lookup yields CDR1 SGHNT and CDR2 YENEEA. CDR3 loop: CASSAASRGPNYGYTF. CDR3 nucleotide sequence: TGTGCCAGCAGCGCCGCAAGTCGGGGCCCTAACTATGGCTACACCTTC. Combining the CDR3 with reference TRBV11-3 and TRBJ1-2 gives the whole variable domain EAGVVQSPRYKIIEKKQPVAFWCNPISGHNTLYWYLQNLGQGPELLIRYENEEAVDDSQLPKDRFSAERLKGVDSTLKIQPAELGDSAVYLCASSAASRGPNYGYTFGSGTRLTVV.

The chain couples TRBV9 to TRBJ1-1; weak D call: TRBD1 (5 bases). The V end was cut by 0 bases, the J end by 1 base, with 16 bases between. Germline V CDR1 and CDR2: SGDLS, YYNGEE. The CDR3 is made up of 17 amino acids. For the CDR3, the DNA is TGTGCCAGCAGCGTAGGGGGACGGATGGGGCCGAACACTGAAGCTTTCTTT. Amino acids: CASSVGGRMGPNTEAFF.

The CDR3 loop reads CASSGTGPSPLHF. CDR3 coding DNA: TGTGCCTCGTCCGGGACAGGGCCTTCACCCCTCCACTTT. The chain links TRBV6-6 to TRBJ1-6, with 9 nucleotides matching TRBD1. CDR1 is MNHNY and CDR2 is SVGAGI in the germline V gene (reference sequence). The CDR3 length is 13 residues. J gave up 9 bases and V 11 bases, and 8 bases lay outside the gene matches.

J is TRBJ1-5 and V is TRBV4-1; D is perhaps TRBD1 (5 bases). Trimming removed 0 bases at V and 7 bases at J, with 22 bases between. The CDR3 is made up of 18 amino acids. The germline V gene has CDR1 MGHRA and CDR2 YSYEKL. The CDR3 protein is CASSQDGRGRDAWQPQHF. The CDR3 nucleotides read TGCGCCAGCAGCCAAGATGGGAGGGGCAGGGACGCTTGGCAGCCCCAGCATTTT.

The chain recombines TRBV7-2 with TRBJ2-7; the D gene is possibly TRBD2 (5 bases). The CDR3 is 15 residues long. Trimming left V 1 base short and J 0 bases short, with 10 bases between. Germline lookup yields CDR1 SGHTA and CDR2 FQGNSA. In nucleotides, the CDR3 is TGTGCCAGCAGCTTAGTCGGGATAGGCTCCTACGAGCAGTACTTC. This translates into CASSLVGIGSYEQYF.

V and J are TRBV7-9 and TRBJ2-1; 9 bases are shared with TRBD1. J was trimmed by 8 bases and V by 6 bases; bases with no gene match: 11. The germline CDR1 and CDR2 sequences are SEHNR and FQNEAQ (reference sequence). There are 15 residues in the CDR3. CDR3 coding DNA: TGTGCCAGCAGTACCGGGACAGGGTCGTCGGATGAGCAGTTCTTC. It yields the protein CASSTGTGSSDEQFF.

The chain recombines TRBV5-1 with TRBJ2-7; 9 nucleotides match TRBD1. The V gene's germline CDR1 is SGHRS and CDR2 YFSETQ. V lost 5 bases, J lost 5 bases, and 5 bases stayed unmatched. The CDR3 is 13 residues long. The DNA for the CDR3 is TGCGCCAGCAGTTGGACAGGGGACCACGAGCAGTACTTC. Residues: CASSWTGDHEQYF.

The chain links TRBV4-1 to TRBJ1-2; D is uncertain. V gave up 4 bases and J gave up 4 bases, with 19 bases separating them. Germline V gives CDR1 MGHRA, CDR2 YSYEKL. The length of the CDR3 is 16 residues. The CDR3 sequence: CASSPLGATLGYGYTF. In DNA form, the CDR3 reads TGCGCCAGCAGCCCCCTGGGAGCAACCCTTGGCTATGGCTACACCTTC.

The chain employs TRBV29-1 and TRBJ2-2, with a tentative D call TRBD1 (5 bases). The CDR3 has 12 residues. The V and J ends lost 7 bases and 6 bases respectively, with 12 bases between them. Germline-derived CDR1 and CDR2 are SQVTM and ANQGSEA. In nucleotides, the CDR3 is TGCAGCGCAACGCAGGGATCCGGGGAGCTGTTTTTT. Translation gives CSATQGSGELFF.

The chain joins TRBV5-1 to TRBJ2-1; D not certain. Germline V gives CDR1 SGHRS, CDR2 YFSETQ. This CDR3 contains 13 residues. The germline V and J ends were trimmed by 1 base and 4 bases, with 6 bases remaining between them. The CDR3 loop reads CASSLLGYNEQFF. The CDR3 DNA sequence: TGCGCCAGCAGCTTGCTTGGGTACAATGAGCAGTTCTTC.

The V gene is TRBV28, the J gene TRBJ2-7; maybe TRBD2 (6 bases). CDR1 is MDHEN, CDR2 SYDVKM, per germline. The CDR3 extends over 13 amino acids. Trimming took 7 bases from V and 7 from J, leaving 17 bases between them. The CDR3 protein is CASKRAIFVEQYF. In DNA, the CDR3 is TGTGCCAGCAAGCGGGCCATTTTCGTGGAGCAGTACTTC.

About this clone itself: The same CDR3 can be traced to other DNA sequences in this sample. The rearrangement links TRBV9 to TRBJ2-5, with a possible D match to TRBD1 (6 bases). Between the trimmed V and J ends, which lost 4 bases and 5 bases, there was a span of 9 bases. The CDR3 is 12 residues long. Looked up from germline, CDR1 is SGDLS and CDR2 is YYNGEE. The CDR3 DNA follows: TGTGCCAGCAGCTCAGGGGTTGAGACCCAGTACTTC. This gives the protein CASSSGVETQYF.

This clone has only one observation. The chain combines TRBV28 with TRBJ1-2, with 7 bases identical to TRBD1. Per germline, CDR1 MDHEN and CDR2 SYDVKM. This CDR3 is 14 amino acids long. V gave up 6 bases and J gave up 8 bases; unmatched junction bases: 12. CDR3 sequence: CASRFPGQKEGYTF. DNA for the CDR3: TGTGCCAGCAGATTTCCGGGACAGAAGGAAGGCTACACCTTC.

About this clone itself: Sequence at one end of the junction differs from germline and may be a read error. Other DNA sequences within the sample encode an identical CDR3. J is TRBJ2-7 and V is TRBV7-3; either TRBD1 or TRBD2 may fit D (5 bases each). CDR3 length: 15 amino acids. Looked up from germline, CDR1 is SGHTA and CDR2 is FQGTGA. CDR3 nucleotide sequence: TGTGCCAGCAGCCTAACCGGGACCGTCCCCTACGAGCAGTACTTC. The encoded protein is CASSLTGTVPYEQYF.

The V gene is TRBV5-1, the J gene TRBJ2-2; no clear D. The CDR3 length is 13 residues. Trimming removed 5 bases at V and 6 bases at J, with 11 bases between. CDR1 and CDR2 (germline): SGHRS, YFSETQ. The DNA of the CDR3 is TGCGCCAGCAGGGCGGCAGGCTCCGGGGAGCTGTTTTTT. It is translated as CASRAAGSGELFF.

The CDR3, as DNA: TGTGCCAGCAGTGACCGGGCCTACTTGGGCAATCAGCCCCAGCATTTT. Residues: CASSDRAYLGNQPQHF. V and J are TRBV28 and TRBJ1-5; D is unclear. CDR1 and CDR2 from the germline V gene are MDHEN and SYDVKM. CDR3 size: 16 residues. Trimming took 5 bases from V and 2 from J, leaving 16 bases between them.

This clone was found a few times. This sequence joins TRBV12-5 and TRBJ1-1; D may be TRBD1 (5 bases). The CDR3 length is 12 residues. The germline CDR1 and CDR2 sequences are LGHNT and FRNRAP. With 1 base removed from V and 14 bases from J, the gap between germline ends came to 14 bases. In DNA form, the CDR3 reads TGTGCTAGTGGTTTGGGGACACCGGGAGTCTTCTTT. Translating it yields CASGLGTPGVFF.

For the CDR3, the DNA is TGTGCCAGCAAGAGGACAGGGAATTTCTACGAGCAGTACTTC. This sequence encodes CASKRTGNFYEQYF. J is TRBJ2-7 and V is TRBV28, with 8 bases aligning to TRBD1. Germline CDR1 reads MDHEN; CDR2 reads SYDVKM. V lost 7 bases, J lost 3 bases, and 8 bases stayed unmatched. This CDR3 has 14 residues.

This chain uses TRBV11-1 with TRBJ2-1; tentatively, D is TRBD1 (5 bases). Looked up from germline, CDR1 is SGHAT and CDR2 is FQDESV (reference sequence). Trimming cost V 7 bases and J 6 bases, with 13 bases left between them. The CDR3 runs to 13 residues. The CDR3 DNA sequence: TGTGCCAGCACCTCCCAAGGGGCCAATGAGCAGTTCTTC. This encodes CASTSQGANEQFF.

On this clone: At the DNA level, this CDR3 is encoded by other sequences in the same sample as well. V gene TRBV5-1 combines with J gene TRBJ2-3; TRBD2 agrees at 7 bases. Germline V gene sequence: CDR1 SGHRS, CDR2 YFSETQ. V lost 0 bases, J lost 3 bases, and 7 bases stayed unmatched. The CDR3 is 16 residues long. CDR3 sequence: CASSLVAGEGTDTQYF. CDR3 bases: TGCGCCAGCAGCTTGGTTGCGGGAGAGGGAACAGATACGCAGTATTTT.

The chain has TRBV5-3 and TRBJ2-7; D is possibly TRBD1 (6 bases). TRBV5-3 counts as an open reading frame of uncertain function. The CDR3 consists of 13 residues. V was cut by 0 bases and J by 4 bases, with 8 bases left in between. The CDR3 is CARSLGQGYEQYF. CDR3 in DNA: TGTGCCAGAAGCTTGGGGCAGGGGTACGAGCAGTACTTC.